What follows are 24 T cell receptor beta chains derived from one specimen sequenced in a study of cytomegalovirus exposure and HLA in healthy donors. The PCR employed 60 Vbeta primers together with 13 Jbeta primers. Produced via immunoSEQ multiplex PCR; TCRdb's table is partial and in-frame only. The sample lists about 110,000 clones; 81% were seen once. Sequences were obtained from PBMCs. The receptors shown here come from a woman in her twenties or thirties in good health and CMV-seronegative.

J is TRBJ2-7 and V is TRBV5-6, with a weak D call TRBD2 (7 bases). Germline values: CDR1 SGHDT, CDR2 YYEEEE. The CDR3 is 15 residues long. V was pared by 1 base and J by 2 bases, with 13 bases between. CDR3 amino acids: CASSLFTGTTYEQYF. As DNA, the CDR3 is TGTGCCAGCAGCTTGTTTACAGGGACTACCTACGAGCAGTACTTC.

The chain joins TRBV10-3 to TRBJ1-1; tentatively, D is TRBD1 (5 bases). Trimming left V 0 bases short and J 3 bases short, with 8 bases between. Germline CDR1 ENHRY, CDR2 SYGVKD. This CDR3 has 14 amino acids. CDR3 DNA sequence: TGTGCCATCAGTGAGTCTTCGGGGGACACTGAAGCTTTCTTT. As protein: CAISESSGDTEAFF.

The V and J genes are TRBV29-1 and TRBJ1-5; weak D call: TRBD1 (6 bases). This CDR3 has 13 residues. Trimming removed 7 bases at V and 3 bases at J, with 13 bases between. CDR1 and CDR2 (germline): SQVTM, ANQGSEA. The CDR3 DNA is TGCAGCGCCCTAGGGGACACCAATCAGCCCCAGCATTTT. Translating gives CSALGDTNQPQHF. Full variable domain (remainder filled in from reference TRBV29-1 and TRBJ1-5): SAVISQKPSRDICQRGTSLTIQCQVDSQVTMMFWYRQQPGQSLTLIATANQGSEATYESGFVIDKFPISRPNLTFSTLTVSNMSPEDSSIYLCSALGDTNQPQHFGDGTRLSIL.

The V and J genes are TRBV29-1 and TRBJ1-2; a possible D gene is TRBD1 (5 bases). Trimming pared 4 bases from V and 2 bases from J, leaving 8 bases between. The CDR3 has 12 amino acids. From germline, CDR1 is SQVTM and CDR2 ANQGSEA. The DNA for the CDR3 is TGCAGCGTTGCCGGGGGAAACTATGGCTACACCTTC. It encodes CSVAGGNYGYTF.

V gene TRBV4-3 combines with J gene TRBJ1-5; D might be TRBD1 (5 bases). The germline V gene has CDR1 LGHNA and CDR2 YSLEER. The CDR3 consists of 16 residues. V lost 4 bases and J 0 bases, leaving 13 bases between the germline ends. CDR3: CASSPGTDYSNQPQHF. CDR3 coding DNA: TGCGCCAGCAGCCCTGGGACGGACTATAGCAATCAGCCCCAGCATTTT.

In this sample, this clone turned up a few times. The chain recombines TRBV30 with TRBJ1-6, with D possibly being TRBD1 (5 bases). CDR1 and CDR2 from the germline V gene are GTSNPN and SVGIG (reference sequence). This CDR3 is 15 amino acids long. The V gene lost 5 bases and the J gene lost 9 bases, with 20 bases spanning the gap. In DNA, the CDR3 is TGTGCCTGGGGAGGCCCGGGACTAGTTTCTTCACCCCTCCACTTT. The encoded protein is CAWGGPGLVSSPLHF.

The V and J genes are TRBV9 and TRBJ1-5; D uncertain. The CDR3 runs 14 residues. CDR1 is SGDLS and CDR2 is YYNGEE in the germline V gene. Trimming cost V 0 bases and J 7 bases, with 11 bases left between them. The CDR3 here is CASSVDLGVQPQHF. CDR3 DNA sequence: TGTGCCAGCAGCGTAGATCTAGGTGTACAGCCCCAGCATTTT.

The chain's CDR3 is CASSYARGSSTDTQYF. The CDR3 coding sequence is TGTGCCAGCAGTTACGCGAGGGGGTCTAGCACAGATACGCAGTATTTT. The chain carries TRBV6-5 and TRBJ2-3, with D maybe TRBD1 (6 bases). The CDR3 sequence is 16 residues long. Germline CDR1 MNHEY, CDR2 SVGAGI. The V end lost 2 bases, the J end lost 0 bases, and 12 bases lay between the germline ends.

The chain links TRBV18 to TRBJ1-3; D not certain. Deletions cut 2 bases from V and 2 bases from J, with 13 bases between. Germline CDR1 KGHSH, CDR2 LQKENI. The length of the CDR3 is 16 residues. In nucleotides, the CDR3 is TGTGCCAGCTCACCAAATCCCCCCAGGACTGGAAACACCATATATTTT. Translating gives CASSPNPPRTGNTIYF.

J is TRBJ2-1 and V is TRBV11-3, with a tentative D call TRBD1 (6 bases). This CDR3 contains 12 residues. The ends were cut back, 1 base at V and 15 bases at J, with 13 bases in the middle. Looked up from germline, CDR1 is SGHNT and CDR2 is YENEEA. The CDR3 DNA reads TGTGCCAGCAGCTTAGGTGGGGCAGGGGTGTTCTTC. Translating it yields CASSLGGAGVFF. The entire variable domain, with the rest obtained from reference TRBV11-3 and TRBJ2-1, is as follows: EAGVVQSPRYKIIEKKQPVAFWCNPISGHNTLYWYLQNLGQGPELLIRYENEEAVDDSQLPKDRFSAERLKGVDSTLKIQPAELGDSAVYLCASSLGGAGVFFGPGTRLTVL.

This sequence joins TRBV19 and TRBJ2-7, with a tentative D call TRBD2 (6 bases). The V end was cut by 1 base, the J end by 3 bases, with 7 bases between. Looked up from germline, CDR1 is LNHDA and CDR2 is SQIVND (reference sequence). The CDR3 has 13 residues. The CDR3 sequence is CASSIGTNYEQYF. The CDR3 region has the DNA TGTGCCAGTAGTATAGGGACTAACTACGAGCAGTACTTC. Filled out from reference TRBV19 and TRBJ2-7, the complete variable domain reads DGGITQSPKYLFRKEGQNVTLSCEQNLNHDAMYWYRQDPGQGLRLIYYSQIVNDFQKGDIAEGYSVSREKKESFPLTVTSAQKNPTAFYLCASSIGTNYEQYFGPGTRLTVT.

This chain uses TRBV10-3 with TRBJ2-7, with 7 bases aligning to TRBD1. The CDR3 is 13 residues long. V was clipped by 8 bases and J by 0 bases; unmatched bases: 4. CDR1 is ENHRY, CDR2 SYGVKD, per germline. Here the CDR3 DNA reads TGTGCCATCGGACGGGACAGCTCCTACGAGCAGTACTTC. Amino acids: CAIGRDSSYEQYF.

This clone was seen more than once but under ten times. The chain recombines TRBV2 with TRBJ2-3; tentative D call: TRBD1 (6 bases). V was clipped by 6 bases and J by 4 bases, with 14 bases between them. The length of the CDR3 is 14 residues. Looked up from germline, CDR1 is SNHLY and CDR2 is FYNNEI. The CDR3 is CASSPDRRSDTQYF. The CDR3 DNA follows: TGTGCCAGCAGCCCTGACAGGAGATCAGATACGCAGTATTTT.

This chain connects TRBV6-4 to TRBJ2-2, with D possibly being TRBD2 (5 bases). Trimming pared 0 bases from V and 7 bases from J, leaving 12 bases between. The CDR3 totals 15 residues. CDR1 is MRHNA and CDR2 is SNTAGT in the germline V gene. CDR3 coding DNA: TGTGCCAGCAGTGACTCGGCGGGCCAAAGCGGGGAGCTGTTTTTT. It yields the protein CASSDSAGQSGELFF.

The chain links TRBV20-1 to TRBJ2-7; no clear D. This CDR3 has 11 residues. Between the trimmed V and J ends, which lost 3 bases and 2 bases, there was a span of 5 bases. CDR1 and CDR2 from the germline V gene are DFQATT and SNEGSKA (reference sequence). This chain's CDR3 is CSASPAYEQYF. DNA of the CDR3: TGCAGTGCTAGCCCCGCCTACGAGCAGTACTTC.

This clone appeared once. The chain has TRBV1 and TRBJ2-7; TRBD2 is the table's D call, not checked against the DNA. TRBV1 is a known pseudogene. This CDR3 has 23 residues. CDR3 region: CTSSQDAAGGSGLAGGPVHEQYF. Here the CDR3 DNA reads TGCACCAGCAGCCAAGACGCGGCGGGGGGGAGCGGACTAGCGGGAGGGCCGGTCCACGAGCAGTACTTC.

V usage is TRBV19 and J usage is TRBJ2-1; possible D gene TRBD2, 6 bases. Germline V gene data show CDR1 as LNHDA and CDR2 as SQIVND (reference sequence). With 6 bases removed from V and 9 bases from J, the gap between germline ends came to 12 bases. The CDR3 spans 12 residues. Written as DNA, the CDR3 is TGTGCCAGTAGAGATGAGGGAGGTGAGCAGTTCTTC. It yields the protein CASRDEGGEQFF.

This sequence joins TRBV6-6 and TRBJ2-7; 7 bases are a match to TRBD2. J gave up 4 bases and V 4 bases, and 10 bases lay outside the gene matches. This CDR3 spans 15 amino acids. Germline V gene data show CDR1 as MNHNY and CDR2 as SVGAGI (reference sequence). The CDR3 loop reads CASSFYTGGQYEQYF. The CDR3 coding sequence is TGTGCCAGCAGTTTCTATACGGGGGGTCAGTACGAGCAGTACTTC.

With respect to this clone: An end of the junction does not agree with germline; a read error may underlie this. The chain couples TRBV11-2 to TRBJ2-1; D might be TRBD2 (6 bases). In germline, CDR1 is SGHAT, CDR2 FQNNGV. The CDR3 length is 16 residues. Here the CDR3 DNA reads TGTGCCAGCAGCATAGAGGAGGTAGCGGCATTCAATGAGCAGTTCTTC. Encoded protein: CASSIEEVAAFNEQFF.

This clone is a singleton in its sample. The chain combines TRBV6-6 with TRBJ2-3, with 8 bases that match TRBD2. CDR3 length: 15 amino acids. The junction had 6 bases not matched to a gene; V was cut back by 4 bases and J by 3 bases. Germline V lookup: CDR1 MNHNY, CDR2 SVGAGI (reference sequence). This chain's CDR3 is CASSSGLALTDTQYF. The CDR3 nucleotides read TGTGCCAGCAGTTCCGGACTAGCCCTAACAGATACGCAGTATTTT.

CDR3 residues: CASSFSGYEQYF. CDR3 DNA: TGCGCCAGCAGCTTTTCGGGATACGAGCAGTACTTC. The chain couples TRBV5-1 to TRBJ2-7, with D maybe TRBD2 (5 bases). Trimming took off 2 bases at V and 4 bases at J, with 7 bases between the two ends. Per the germline V gene, CDR1 is SGHRS and CDR2 is YFSETQ. The CDR3 runs to 12 residues.

The chain joins TRBV19 to TRBJ2-1, with D possibly matching TRBD2 (6 bases). Germline assignment: CDR1 LNHDA and CDR2 SQIVND (reference sequence). Trimming left V 2 bases short and J 2 bases short, with 7 bases between. CDR3 length: 14 amino acids. The CDR3 spells CASSIRLAYNEQFF. The CDR3 DNA reads as TGTGCCAGTAGTATAAGACTAGCCTACAATGAGCAGTTCTTC.

The chain uses TRBV19 and TRBJ1-1; D is perhaps TRBD1 (5 bases). The ends were cut back, 3 bases at V and 3 bases at J, with 14 bases in the middle. Germline V lookup: CDR1 LNHDA, CDR2 SQIVND (reference sequence). CDR3 length: 15 residues. CDR3 in DNA: TGTGCCAGTAGTATCTTTCTAGCGGGGGACACTGAAGCTTTCTTT. Protein sequence: CASSIFLAGDTEAFF.

The V and J genes are TRBV5-1 and TRBJ2-1; no clear D. The length of the CDR3 is 13 residues. The germline CDR1 and CDR2 sequences are SGHRS and YFSETQ. Trimming shortened V by 1 base and J by 4 bases, and 6 bases separated the two germline ends. DNA for the CDR3: TGCGCCAGCAGCTTGTCAGATTACAATGAGCAGTTCTTC. Its protein is CASSLSDYNEQFF.